This T cell receptor (beta chain) appears in the sequencing data of a study of blood T cell repertoires in COVID-19. Assay: immunoSEQ multiplex PCR; the TCRdb copy retains only in-frame clones and omits some. The top ten hold about 0.74% of the sample, which has about 240,000 clones, roughly 86% seen once. The CDR3 is 15 amino acids. J lost 4 bases, V lost 5 bases, and 5 bases had no gene match. The germline gives CDR1 MNHEY, CDR2 SVGAGI. Specimen: peripheral blood. This clonotype originated in a woman under 40 with acute or convalescent COVID-19. The rearrangement uses TRBV6-5 and TRBJ2-6, with 7 bases that match TRBD1. CDR3 nucleotide sequence: TGTGCCAGCAGTAAACAGGGGCGAGGGGCCAACGTCCTGACTTTC. It codes for CASSKQGRGANVLTF.